This T cell receptor (beta chain) was captured by sequencing in a study of T cell responses to AZD1222 COVID-19 vaccine. Method: immunoSEQ multiplex PCR; TCRdb's copy keeps in-frame clones and lacks some. This sample yields about 120,000 clones, of which approximately 94% are seen a single time; more than 4.5% belongs to the top ten. Second doses were pooled across both intervals (about 4 or about 12 weeks). The CDR3 is 11 amino acids. Germline V gene sequence: CDR1 SGHVS, CDR2 FNYEAQ. Trimming took off 4 bases at V and 7 bases at J, with 8 bases between the two ends. V gene TRBV7-6 combines with J gene TRBJ2-7; D unresolved. The TCR comes from an adult who received the AZD1222 COVID-19 vaccine. The sample consisted of peripheral blood, taken 28 days after the second AZD1222 dose. CDR3 bases: TGTGCCAGCAGCTATGGGTGGGAGCAGTACTTC. It translates to CASSYGWEQYF.